Listed here are 14 T cell receptor beta chains from one sample, sequenced in a study of T cell responses to AZD1222 COVID-19 vaccine. TCRdb's table, derived via immunoSEQ multiplex PCR, lists solely in-frame clones and lacks some. The sample holds 150,000 to 200,000 clones; more than 80% are singletons and the top ten take approximately 3.9%. Sequencing used peripheral blood, obtained on day 0 of AZD1222 vaccination. The receptor source for this set is an adult in good health.

The chain uses TRBV19 and TRBJ2-7; 7 nucleotides match TRBD2. The CDR3 contains 12 residues. From germline, CDR1 is LNHDA and CDR2 SQIVND (reference sequence). Unmatched junction bases numbered 6, after V lost 10 bases and J lost 3 bases. The CDR3 protein is CATGRGDYEQYF. The CDR3 DNA is TGTGCCACCGGACGGGGGGACTACGAGCAGTACTTC.

V is TRBV19 and J is TRBJ1-4; D ambiguous. The germline gives CDR1 LNHDA, CDR2 SQIVND (reference sequence). Trimming removed 3 bases from V and 6 bases from J, with 8 bases in between. The length of the CDR3 is 13 residues. CDR3 protein: CASSIIGDEKLFF. CDR3 DNA: TGTGCCAGTAGTATTATCGGGGATGAAAAACTGTTTTTT.

The CDR3 DNA is TGTGCCAGCAGTTCCCAACGGACAGGGGCTGGAAACACCATATATTTT. Translated: CASSSQRTGAGNTIYF. The chain couples TRBV6-6 to TRBJ1-3; TRBD1 agrees at 9 bases. The CDR3 runs to 16 residues. Germline-derived CDR1 and CDR2 are MNHNY and SVGAGI (reference sequence). V gave up 4 bases and J gave up 2 bases; unmatched junction bases: 6.

This clone came up once. The chain is built from TRBV5-4 and TRBJ2-2; possibly TRBD2 for D (6 bases). Deletions cut 6 bases from V and 6 bases from J, with 12 bases between. The CDR3 has 13 amino acids. Germline V gives CDR1 SGHNT, CDR2 YYREEE (reference sequence). CDR3 DNA: TGTGCCAGCACCTCGGGGGAGGCCGGGGAGCTGTTTTTT. Encoded protein: CASTSGEAGELFF.

The rearrangement links TRBV5-1 to TRBJ2-1; D assignment may be TRBD1 or TRBD2 (5 bases each). The CDR3 runs 14 residues. Trimming pared 9 bases from V and 8 bases from J, leaving 21 bases between. The germline V gene has CDR1 SGHRS and CDR2 YFSETQ. The CDR3 loop is CATYDGAGRDEQFF. The CDR3 bases are TGCGCCACCTACGACGGGGCAGGGCGGGATGAGCAGTTCTTC.

The rearrangement links TRBV28 to TRBJ1-1, with TRBD1 matching over 11 bases. V trimming: 1 base; J trimming: 8 bases; junction bases outside the gene matches: 3. CDR1 and CDR2 from the germline V gene are MDHEN and SYDVKM. The CDR3 spans 14 residues. This CDR3 reads CASSLSGTGGEAFF. CDR3 nucleotide sequence: TGTGCCAGCAGTTTATCCGGGACAGGGGGGGAAGCTTTCTTT.

The V gene is TRBV11-2, the J gene TRBJ1-1; 7 bases agree with TRBD1. Germline V CDR1 and CDR2: SGHAT, FQNNGV. This CDR3 spans 15 amino acids. The V gene end was trimmed by 4 bases and the J gene end by 3 bases; junction bases not matched to a gene: 8. For the CDR3, the DNA is TGTGCCAGCAGCTCCCTAAGGGGGCGACACACTGAAGCTTTCTTT. It yields the protein CASSSLRGRHTEAFF.

The chain joins TRBV6-5 to TRBJ2-3; D may match TRBD1 or TRBD2 (5 bases each). Germline values: CDR1 MNHEY, CDR2 SVGAGI. V gave up 3 bases and J gave up 2 bases, with 12 bases separating them. The CDR3 is made up of 15 amino acids. For the CDR3, the DNA is TGTGCCAGCAGTTATTCCGGGACGGTCACAGATACGCAGTATTTT. Translation: CASSYSGTVTDTQYF.

V is TRBV27 and J is TRBJ1-2; 9 bases align to TRBD1. From germline, CDR1 is MNHEY and CDR2 SMNVEV (reference sequence). The length of the CDR3 is 12 residues. The V and J ends lost 5 bases and 14 bases, in that order; junction bases with no gene match: 9. The CDR3 DNA reads as TGTGCCAGCAGTCCCGGGACAGGGTGGAGGACCTTC. Its translation is CASSPGTGWRTF.

V and J are TRBV18 and TRBJ2-5; unclear D gene. The CDR3 has 13 residues. Trimming removed 3 bases from V and 0 bases from J, with 5 bases in between. The germline V gene encodes CDR1 KGHSH and CDR2 LQKENI. CDR3 bases: TGTGCCAGCTCACCGGATTACCAAGAGACCCAGTACTTC. Translation: CASSPDYQETQYF.

This rearrangement joins TRBV5-6 to TRBJ2-3; no definite D call. V was pared by 4 bases and J by 2 bases, with 14 bases between. Germline CDR1 reads SGHDT; CDR2 reads YYEEEE. The CDR3 runs to 15 residues. CDR3 residues: CASSPPAGFTDTQYF. CDR3 in DNA: TGTGCCAGCAGCCCCCCCGCTGGTTTCACAGATACGCAGTATTTT.

This rearrangement joins TRBV5-1 to TRBJ2-2; TRBD1 agrees at 7 bases. Per germline, CDR1 SGHRS and CDR2 YFSETQ. V shed 0 bases and J 7 bases; nucleotides not matched to a gene: 3. This CDR3 comprises 14 residues. CDR3 in DNA: TGCGCCAGCAGCTTGGAGGGGGCTGACGGGGAGCTGTTTTTT. Translating gives CASSLEGADGELFF.

This sequence joins TRBV21-1 and TRBJ2-7; the table gives TRBD1 as D, unverified against the DNA. TRBV21-1 constitutes a pseudogene. The CDR3 extends over 15 amino acids. In DNA form, the CDR3 reads TGTGCCAGCAGCAAAGAGAGGACAGGGAACTACGAGCAGTACTTC. Residues: CASSKERTGNYEQYF.

The chain has TRBV9 and TRBJ2-2; the match to TRBD1 covers 8 bases. V lost 1 base, J lost 1 base, and 9 bases stayed unmatched. The V gene's germline CDR1 is SGDLS and CDR2 YYNGEE. There are 18 residues in the CDR3. CDR3 nucleotide sequence: TGTGCCAGCAGCGTACCAATGGACAGGGTAAAGAACACCGGGGAGCTGTTTTTT. Its protein product is CASSVPMDRVKNTGELFF.